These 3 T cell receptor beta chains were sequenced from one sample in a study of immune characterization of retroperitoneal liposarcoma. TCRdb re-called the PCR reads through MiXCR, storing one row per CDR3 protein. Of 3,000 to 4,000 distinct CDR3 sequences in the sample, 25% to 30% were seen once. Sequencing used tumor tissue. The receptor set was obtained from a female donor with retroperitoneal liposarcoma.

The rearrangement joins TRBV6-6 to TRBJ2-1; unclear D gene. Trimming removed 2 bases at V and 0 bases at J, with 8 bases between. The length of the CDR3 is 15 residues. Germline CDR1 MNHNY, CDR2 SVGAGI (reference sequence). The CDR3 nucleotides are TGTGCCAGCAGTTACGGGCCGAGCTCCTACAATGAGCAGTTCTTC. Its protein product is CASSYGPSSYNEQFF.

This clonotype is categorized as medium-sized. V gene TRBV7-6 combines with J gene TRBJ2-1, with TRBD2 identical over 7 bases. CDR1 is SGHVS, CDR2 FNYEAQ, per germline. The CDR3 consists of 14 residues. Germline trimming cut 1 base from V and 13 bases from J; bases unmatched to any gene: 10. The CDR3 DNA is TGTGCCAGCAGCTTAGAGGTGGTTCTAGCGGAACAGTTCTTC. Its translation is CASSLEVVLAEQFF. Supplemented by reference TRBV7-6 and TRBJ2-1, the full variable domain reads GAGVSQSPRYKVTKRGQDVALRCDPISGHVSLYWYRQALGQGPEFLTYFNYEAQQDKSGLPNDRFSAERPEGSISTLTIQRTEQRDSAMYRCASSLEVVLAEQFFGPGTRLTVL.

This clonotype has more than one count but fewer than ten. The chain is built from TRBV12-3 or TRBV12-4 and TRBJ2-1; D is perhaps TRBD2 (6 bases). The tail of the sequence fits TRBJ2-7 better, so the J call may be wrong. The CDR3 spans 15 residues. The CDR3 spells CASSPSPGGNYEQYF. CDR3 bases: TGTGCCAGCAGTCCCTCTCCCGGGGGAAACTACGAGCAGTACTTC.